Described below is a single TCR beta chain sequence and its context. It lacks a known antigen. The sample holds no much larger clone one base away, and base qualities are not on file. Using the deep immunoSEQ assay, TCR CDR3 regions were amplified from genomic DNA by multiplex PCR. Genomic DNA extracted from each cell subset was distributed evenly over all wells of several immunoSEQ 96-well plates, and each plate served as one replicate. For sorted subsets, each replicate PCR was loaded with around 220 ng genomic DNA, equivalent to 25,000 to 35,000 T cell genomes. Purified libraries were quantified with a Qubit 3.0 fluorometer, sized on a Bioanalyzer 2100, and re-quantified with the KAPA Library Quantification kit. A separate single-read 150-cycle Illumina NextSeq 550 flow cell was used to sequence each immunoSEQ 96-well plate. In the authors' own workflow: Because the immunoSEQ output held only junctional sequences and lacked quality scores, the filtering could not match the filtering applied to full-length reads. Sequences were annotated with PyIR, a Python wrapper for IgBLAST v1.9, using IMGT germline references to assign V/J genes and CDR3. Reads were removed for weak V/J assignments (E-value above 1e-6), missing CDR3, stop codons, out-of-frame junctions, or ambiguous translated residues. V3J clonotypes were defined as sequences sharing an identical inferred V gene, J gene, and CDR3 amino acid sequence. Percentage overlap between repertoires was computed as shared unique clonotypes divided by the size of the smaller repertoire. Three approaches were used to assess repertoire richness: RTK rarefaction, the Chao1 estimator, and Recon v2.1 estimates of unobserved clonotypes. For all TCRbeta clonotypes obtained by the gDNA method from four donors, generation probabilities were computed with OLGA. The source is immuneACCESS, and TCRdb retained only in-frame sequences with V and J called. Part of the clones is not carried over; for the studies checked, unresolved V genes explain less than half of this, and the remainder is unexplained. The V and J calls and clone size come from that table; D and trimming were worked out from the DNA. The sample yields about 110,000 clones; about 67% were counted once. The top ten clonotypes cover almost 25% of the sample.

These data originate in a study of shared clonotypes between healthy human individuals (dated by TCRdb to about 2020). For the study in its entirety: Two women and a few men aged 18 to 49 years were included in the cohort. For each donor, CD4 naive and CD4 memory were each given three plates, CD8 naive was given two plates, and CD8 memory was given one plate. Blood TCR repertoires of about 5 healthy adults were deeply sequenced to estimate repertoire size and the extent of clonotype sharing between individuals. Different laboratories and diverse techniques were used to prepare libraries and sequence TCR repertoires, to increase sequencing depth and limit assay-specific biases. Leukapheresis yielded between about 0.9 and 9.5 billion PBMCs per donor. General conclusions and limits of the study: Sampling was restricted to blood, and TCR repertoires in tissues likely differ from the TCR repertoires found in blood. Pairwise subsampling led to the expectation that sequencing depth would affect the degree of clonotype sharing among donors. Rarefaction of sorted-subset datasets indicated incomplete sequencing despite the large sequencing depth. Because the study included only a small number of donors, the genetic and exposure-history diversity represented was limited. When a few donors were compared, the shared fraction of clonotypes was about 5% for naive CD4, 3.5% for naive CD8, roughly 2.5% for memory CD4, and 0.4% for memory CD8. Naive subsets generally had larger estimated clonotype richness than memory subsets did. Compared with non-shared clonotypes, the clonotypes found in all four sorted-subset donors had higher generation probabilities.

The donors were healthy, HIV-negative adults with no recently reported acute infections or vaccinations. Every donor was a Caucasian adult residing in Nashville, Tennessee, USA. The CD8 memory samples were a combination of magnetically selected CD45RO+ cells and CCR7-negative CD45RA+ effector memory (TemRA) cells. After blood collection by leukapheresis, PBMCs were isolated using Ficoll-Histopaque density gradient centrifugation and then cryopreserved in the vapor phase of liquid nitrogen. Purity and quantity of every magnetically sorted T cell population were checked by analytical flow cytometry. Genomic DNA was isolated from every sorted fraction and measured by UV absorbance on a Nanodrop 2000c. This receptor was obtained from a woman aged 25-40 years in good health. Sequencing was carried out using memory CD8+ T cells sorted from blood. Reading the label with the study, this specimen's cell subset or site is: CD45RO+ cells pooled with CCR7-negative TemRA cells.

The sequenced DNA is TGTGCCAGCAGCACTAGCGGGAAGCACTACGAGCAGTACTTC. This encodes CASSTSGKHYEQYF. Here the chain combines TRBV21-1 and TRBJ2-7; the table's D call of TRBD2 was not tested on the DNA. TRBV21-1 is a pseudogene segment. There are 14 amino acids in the CDR3, from cysteine to phenylalanine inclusive. CDR3 DNA only is kept here, 42 bases in frame from base 1.